This T cell receptor (beta chain) was recovered during a study of cytomegalovirus exposure and HLA in healthy donors. Repertoires were generated with immunoSEQ multiplex PCR, while TCRdb's copy carries only in-frame clones and drops some. The data show 150,000 or so clones, roughly nine tenths seen once. Findings of the study overall: Most sequenced TCRs were rare (though some public TCRs occurred in many donors). Cytomegalovirus association was listed for approximately 150 TCR beta chains. That first-cohort TCR clusters tended to co-occur in the approximately 120 validation repertoires was found in a later analysis. High sensitivity and specificity were reportedly achieved when the classifier diagnosed cytomegalovirus status.

The trim removed 3 bases at V and 3 bases at J, leaving 2 bases unmatched. Germline V CDR1 and CDR2: SEHNR, FQNEAQ (reference sequence). This CDR3 has 14 residues. Details on this clone: Antigen: not known.

This clonotype was sampled from a young woman in good health and CMV-seronegative. The rearrangement joins TRBV7-9 to TRBJ1-5; 7 bases line up with TRBD1. Sequenced input: PBMCs. CDR3 protein: CASSLTGNNQPQHF. The CDR3 DNA reads TGTGCCAGCAGCTTGACAGGGAACAATCAGCCCCAGCATTTT.